A selection of T cell receptor beta chains follows, all from one sample in a study of graft-versus-host responses after intestinal transplantation. This table comes from immunoSEQ multiplex PCR, and its TCRdb copy is limited to in-frame clones, with some not included. Here the sample spans around 110,000 clones, approximately 90% being singletons. Antigens of these TCRs are unknown. Sequences were derived from unstimulated CD4+ T cells sorted from spleen or lymph node cells, sampled before intestinal transplant. Source of these receptors: a human donor who received an intestinal transplant. The CDR3 runs from the conserved cysteine through the conserved F or W. D genes are given only for firm matches. Not all rows give a size; the values are once, few, many and, for expanded clones, a class.

TRBD1 | TRBJ1-2 | TRBV5-4 | . | CASSPRGYGYTF | TGTGCCAGCAGCCCCAGGGGGTATGGCTACACCTTC
. | TRBJ1-5 | TRBV18 | . | CASSPGGVTTWPQHF | TGTGCCAGCTCGCCCGGGGGGGTTACTACGTGGCCCCAGCATTTT
. | TRBJ2-2 | TRBV6-5 | . | CASSLGVAGELFF | TGTGCCAGCAGTTTAGGGGTAGCCGGGGAGCTGTTTTTT
TRBD2 | TRBJ2-7 | TRBV5-1 | . | CASSWGGMSSYEQYF | TGCGCCAGCAGCTGGGGGGGTATGAGCTCCTACGAGCAGTACTTC
. | TRBJ1-2 | TRBV7-9 | . | CASSLPFYGYTF | TGTGCCAGCAGCTTACCCTTCTATGGCTACACCTTC
TRBD1 | TRBJ1-4 | TRBV11-2 | . | CASSLDRGNEKLFF | TGTGCCAGCAGCCTGGACAGGGGAAATGAAAAACTGTTTTTT
TRBD2 | TRBJ2-7 | TRBV19 | . | CASSAPLSGGVAYEQYF | TGTGCCAGTAGTGCTCCTCTTAGCGGGGGCGTCGCCTACGAGCAGTACTTC
. | TRBJ1-2 | TRBV2 | . | CASSVNGQLEGYTF | TGTGCCAGCAGTGTGAATGGACAGCTAGAAGGCTACACCTTC
. | TRBJ1-4 | TRBV12-5 | . | CASGLKGESTNEKLFF | TGTGCTAGTGGTTTGAAGGGGGAATCAACTAATGAAAAACTGTTTTTT
. | TRBJ2-5 | TRBV7-6 | . | CASSLAGLETQYF | TGTGCCAGCAGCTTGGCGGGGTTAGAGACCCAGTACTTC
. | TRBJ2-1 | TRBV6-5 | . | CASSYDVNTYNEQFF | TGTGCCAGCAGTTACGATGTAAACACCTACAATGAGCAGTTCTTC
. | TRBJ2-7 | TRBV28 | . | CASRGSGAPWEQYF | TGTGCCAGCAGAGGTAGCGGAGCCCCTTGGGAGCAGTACTTC
. | TRBJ1-2 | TRBV6-1 | . | CASQTGGNYGYTF | TGTGCCAGCCAGACGGGGGGTAACTATGGCTACACCTTC
. | TRBJ1-1 | TRBV5-1 | . | CASRPASSDTEAFF | TGCGCCAGCAGGCCAGCCTCCAGCGACACTGAAGCTTTCTTT
. | TRBJ2-2 | TRBV28 | . | CASSLAGINTGELFF | TGTGCCAGCAGTTTAGCGGGAATCAACACCGGGGAGCTGTTTTTT
. | TRBJ2-5 | TRBV2 | . | CASRPVQETQYF | TGTGCCAGCAGGCCGGTGCAAGAGACCCAGTACTTC
TRBD1 | TRBJ1-1 | TRBV11-1 | . | CASSYTGGTEAFF | TGTGCCAGCAGCTATACAGGGGGCACTGAAGCTTTCTTT
. | TRBJ1-5 | TRBV2 | . | CASSEEGLGNQPQHF | TGTGCCAGCAGTGAGGAGGGATTGGGCAATCAGCCCCAGCATTTT
TRBD1 | TRBJ2-7 | TRBV28 | once | CASSGAGGSYEQYF | TGTGCCAGCAGCGGGGCAGGGGGCTCCTACGAGCAGTACTTC
. | TRBJ2-2 | TRBV6-5 | . | CASRAGRTGELFF | TGTGCCAGCAGGGCAGGAAGGACCGGGGAGCTGTTTTTT
. | TRBJ2-5 | TRBV7-9 | . | CASSLGDRGLRETQYF | TGTGCCAGCAGCTTAGGAGATAGGGGGTTGCGGGAGACCCAGTACTTC
TRBD1 | TRBJ1-1 | TRBV6-5 | . | CASIARGLTEAFF | TGTGCCAGCATAGCAAGGGGGCTGACTGAAGCTTTCTTT
. | TRBJ1-2 | TRBV7-2 | once | CASSPRWRGADYGYTF | TGTGCCAGCAGCCCAAGGTGGCGGGGGGCGGACTATGGCTACACCTTC
. | TRBJ2-1 | TRBV6-5 | . | CASSRRQEVNEQFF | TGTGCCAGCAGTCGACGTCAGGAGGTCAATGAGCAGTTCTTC
TRBD2 | TRBJ2-1 | TRBV19 | . | CASSIDLAAVSSYNEQFF | TGTGCCAGTAGTATAGATCTAGCGGCCGTAAGCTCCTACAATGAGCAGTTCTTC
. | TRBJ1-4 | TRBV5-1 | . | CASSLGGGATNEKLFF | TGCGCCAGCAGCTTGGGGGGGGGCGCAACTAATGAAAAACTGTTTTTT
. | TRBJ1-1 | TRBV15 | . | CATSRGRNPVTEAFF | TGTGCCACCAGCAGAGGCAGGAACCCGGTCACTGAAGCTTTCTTT
. | TRBJ2-7 | TRBV4-3 | few | CASSQRQGGYEQYF | TGCGCCAGCAGCCAACGGCAGGGTGGGTACGAGCAGTACTTC
TRBD1 | TRBJ1-6 | TRBV5-1 | . | CASSLGDSLGGSPLHF | TGCGCCAGCAGCTTGGGGGACAGCCTAGGGGGTTCACCCCTCCACTTT
. | TRBJ1-1 | TRBV6-5 | . | CASSRGETEAFF | TGTGCCAGCAGCAGGGGTGAGACTGAAGCTTTCTTT
TRBD1 | TRBJ2-3 | TRBV6-1 | . | CASSPDRALPDTQYF | TGTGCCAGCAGTCCCGACAGGGCGCTCCCAGATACGCAGTATTTT
TRBD1 | TRBJ1-3 | TRBV7-2 | . | CASSPRVTGSDTIYF | TGTGCCAGCAGCCCCCGCGTGACAGGGTCGGACACCATATATTTT
TRBD2 | TRBJ2-3 | TRBV12-5 | . | CASGLVRGQGLTSGSYTQYF | TGTGCTAGTGGTTTGGTACGGGGACAGGGACTGACTAGCGGGAGCTATACGCAGTATTTT
TRBD1 | TRBJ1-5 | TRBV19 | . | CASSPRTGVQPQHF | TGTGCCAGTAGTCCTCGGACAGGGGTTCAGCCCCAGCATTTT
. | TRBJ1-4 | TRBV4-3 | . | CASSQGSGTGNEKLLF | TGCGCCAGCAGCCAAGGGTCGGGAACGGGGAATGAAAAACTGCTTTTT
TRBD2 | TRBJ2-7 | TRBV9 | . | CASLGRGGNRSYEQYF | TGTGCCAGCCTAGGACGGGGGGGAAACCGTTCCTACGAGCAGTACTTC
. | TRBJ1-1 | TRBV29-1 | . | CSVVADTSNTEAFF | TGCAGCGTTGTGGCGGACACCTCGAACACTGAAGCTTTCTTT
. | TRBJ1-6 | TRBV27 | . | CASRATLQSNSPLHF | TGTGCCAGCAGAGCTACTCTACAGAGCAATTCACCCCTCCACTTT
TRBD1 | TRBJ1-2 | TRBV5-1 | . | CASSLNRGHGYTF | TGCGCCAGCAGCTTGAACAGGGGCCATGGCTACACCTTC
. | TRBJ1-1 | TRBV7-3 | . | CASSLSVNTEAFF | TGTGCCAGCAGCTTATCAGTGAACACTGAAGCTTTCTTT
. | TRBJ1-4 | TRBV4-1 | . | CASSRSRGQPNEKLFF | TGCGCCAGCAGCCGTAGCCGAGGACAGCCTAATGAAAAACTGTTTTTT
. | TRBJ2-5 | TRBV6-6 | . | CASSYSGAGETQYF | TGTGCCAGCAGTTACTCGGGGGCTGGGGAGACCCAGTACTTC
. | TRBJ2-7 | TRBV11-2 | . | CASSLDSNLAYEQYF | TGTGCCAGCAGCTTGGACAGCAACCTCGCCTACGAGCAGTACTTC
TRBD1 | TRBJ1-2 | TRBV10-3 | once | CAISESNRGQGYTF | TGTGCCATCAGTGAGTCGAACAGGGGGCAAGGCTACACCTTC
. | TRBJ2-7 | TRBV7-2 | . | CASSQDRIYEQYF | TGTGCCAGCAGCCAGGACAGAATCTACGAGCAGTACTTC
. | TRBJ1-2 | TRBV7-8 | once | CASSLQSRGAGGYTF | TGTGCCAGCAGCTTACAATCTCGCGGGGCGGGTGGCTACACCTTC
. | TRBJ1-2 | TRBV30 | . | CAWSLLRTPLPYGYTF | TGTGCCTGGAGTCTCCTACGCACCCCACTACCCTATGGCTACACCTTC
. | TRBJ1-5 | TRBV18 | . | CASSPGRDFNQPQHF | TGTGCCAGCTCACCCGGGAGGGATTTCAATCAGCCCCAGCATTTT
. | TRBJ2-1 | TRBV19 | . | CASTSIEGGIYNEQFF | TGTGCCAGCACGTCCATCGAGGGGGGGATATACAATGAGCAGTTCTTC
TRBD2 | TRBJ2-2 | TRBV7-2 | once | CASSSTNSGGASGELFF | TGTGCCAGCAGCTCGACCAATAGCGGGGGGGCGTCCGGGGAGCTGTTTTTT